This TCR beta chain derives from a study of T cell repertoires in cytomegalovirus infection. Across the study: It can be stated that public TCR beta signatures indicated CMV infection as well as a matching HLA type. Whole-study results and caveats: Summed public TCR beta family frequency identified CMV carriers bearing the relevant HLA. Across the ex vivo response, the dominant clonotypes were HLA-C-restricted CMV-specific TCR beta clonotypes.

This clonotype was seen a few times. The antigen is unknown. The CDR3 length is 15 residues. The V end was cut by 1 base, the J end by 0 bases, with 12 bases between. Germline values: CDR1 SQVTM, CDR2 ANQGSEA. Each CDR3 protein is one row after TCRdb ran MiXCR on the reads. Seen here are under 200,000 distinct CDR3 sequences, roughly 9% observed once, and the top ten hold around 4.4%. The origin of this receptor is a human donor in good health (CMV status not recorded). Some clones in this sample may be carry-over from other donors' samples. V and J are TRBV29-1 and TRBJ1-1, with D unresolved. What was sequenced was PBMCs. CDR3 in amino acids: CSVEVGRSVNTEAFF. The DNA of the CDR3 is TGCAGCGTTGAAGTTGGCCGCTCGGTGAACACTGAAGCTTTCTTT.